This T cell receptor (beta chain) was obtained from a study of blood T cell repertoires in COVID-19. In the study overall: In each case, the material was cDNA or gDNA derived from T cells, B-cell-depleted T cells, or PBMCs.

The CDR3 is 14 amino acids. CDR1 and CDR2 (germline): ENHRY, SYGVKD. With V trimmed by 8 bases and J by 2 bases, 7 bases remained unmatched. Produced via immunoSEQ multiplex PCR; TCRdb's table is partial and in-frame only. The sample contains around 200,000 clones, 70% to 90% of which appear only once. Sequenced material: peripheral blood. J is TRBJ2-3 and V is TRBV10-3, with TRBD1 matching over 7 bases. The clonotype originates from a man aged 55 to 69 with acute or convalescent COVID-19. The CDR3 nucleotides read TGTGCCATCCAGGACAGGAGTAACACAGATACGCAGTATTTT. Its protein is CAIQDRSNTDTQYF.